This entry lists 18 T cell receptor beta chains sequenced from one sample in a study of T cell changes during pregnancy in multiple sclerosis. Profiling relied on immunoSEQ multiplex PCR, and the TCRdb table lists in-frame clones only, not all of them. The sample carries tens of thousands of clones, around nine tenths recorded once. Source: peripheral blood, taken in the third trimester of pregnancy. The source of these receptors is a female donor in good health, enrolled as a control in a pregnancy study.

The V gene is TRBV5-1, the J gene TRBJ1-1; 11 positions agree with TRBD1. The germline CDR1 and CDR2 sequences are SGHRS and YFSETQ. CDR3 length: 15 residues. Trimming at V came to 5 bases and at J to 5 bases, leaving 8 bases not matched to a gene. The CDR3 loop is CASSPNGDRGTEAFF. The CDR3 nucleotides are TGCGCCAGCAGTCCCAATGGGGACAGGGGGACTGAAGCTTTCTTT. The variable domain in full, completed from reference TRBV5-1 and TRBJ1-1, reads KAGVTQTPRYLIKTRGQQVTLSCSPISGHRSVSWYQQTPGQGLQFLFEYFSETQRNKGNFPGRFSGRQFSNSRSEMNVSTLELGDSALYLCASSPNGDRGTEAFFGQGTRLTVV.

The rearrangement links TRBV4-3 to TRBJ1-2; no definite D call. In germline, CDR1 is LGHNA, CDR2 YSLEER. Trimming took off 0 bases at V and 4 bases at J, with 12 bases between the two ends. The CDR3 runs to 15 residues. CDR3 DNA: TGCGCCAGCAGCCAAGATAATCGGGGTTCCTATGGCTACACCTTC. Translation gives CASSQDNRGSYGYTF.

The chain combines TRBV28 with TRBJ2-3, with a possible D match to TRBD2 (7 bases). Germline V gives CDR1 MDHEN, CDR2 SYDVKM. V was clipped by 5 bases and J by 4 bases, with 25 bases between them. CDR3 size: 18 residues. DNA for the CDR3: TGTGCCAGCAGTCCAACAACCCCGGGGGCGGGAGTGGCAGATACGCAGTATTTT. This codes for CASSPTTPGAGVADTQYF.

V usage is TRBV6-6 and J usage is TRBJ2-7; tentative D call: TRBD1 (7 bases). Trimming removed 4 bases at V and 5 bases at J, with 15 bases between. This CDR3 is built from 14 residues. Germline values: CDR1 MNHNY, CDR2 SVGAGI (reference sequence). The CDR3 nucleotides are TGTGCCAGCAGTTCCGGACAGGAGGGTAACGAGCAGTACTTC. Translated: CASSSGQEGNEQYF.

The chain has TRBV30 and TRBJ1-5, with D possibly matching TRBD1 (6 bases). There are 15 residues in the CDR3. V lost 1 base and J lost 0, with 10 bases in between. Per germline, CDR1 GTSNPN and CDR2 SVGIG (reference sequence). For the CDR3, the DNA is TGTGCCTGGAGTGGGGGACAAAATAGCAATCAGCCCCAGCATTTT. Amino acid sequence: CAWSGGQNSNQPQHF.

The genes are TRBV6-4 and TRBJ1-1, with D tentatively TRBD1 (6 bases). Trimming pared 4 bases from V and 4 bases from J, leaving 25 bases between. There are 18 residues in the CDR3. CDR1 is MRHNA and CDR2 is SNTAGT in the germline V gene. The CDR3 reads CASSAVYRDLDVGTEAFF. The CDR3 DNA is TGTGCCAGCAGTGCAGTTTACAGGGATTTAGATGTGGGCACTGAAGCTTTCTTT.

This clone occurred a few times. This chain joins TRBV6-1 and TRBJ2-7; 7 bases line up with TRBD2. The CDR3 has 15 residues. In germline, CDR1 is MNHNS, CDR2 SASEGT. The V gene end was trimmed by 4 bases and the J gene end by 1 base; junction bases not matched to a gene: 7. In DNA, the CDR3 is TGTGCCAGCAGTGGGCTAGCGGCGGAATCCTACGAGCAGTACTTC. Translated: CASSGLAAESYEQYF.

The V gene is TRBV5-6, the J gene TRBJ2-7, with 13 bases that match TRBD2. Germline CDR1 reads SGHDT; CDR2 reads YYEEEE. V dropped 5 bases and J dropped 2; count of bases not matched to a gene: 4. CDR3 length: 15 amino acids. The CDR3 DNA is TGTGCCAGCAGTGCGGGACTAGCGGGGACCTACGAGCAGTACTTC. Protein sequence: CASSAGLAGTYEQYF.

This clone was seen just once. J is TRBJ1-6 and V is TRBV28; D uncertain. V was clipped by 2 bases and J by 0 bases, with 8 bases between them. This CDR3 has 16 amino acids. The germline V gene has CDR1 MDHEN and CDR2 SYDVKM. The CDR3 is CASSLGTSSYNSPLHF. CDR3 in DNA: TGTGCCAGCAGTTTAGGCACTAGCTCCTATAATTCACCCCTCCACTTT.

The CDR3 bases are TGTGCCAGCAGCTTCCAGACTAGCGGGGGGTTCCCAGATACGCAGTATTTT. Its protein product is CASSFQTSGGFPDTQYF. The rearrangement joins TRBV9 to TRBJ2-3; 13 bases are a match to TRBD2. V was pared by 4 bases and J by 4 bases, with 9 bases of the junction left unmatched. Germline values: CDR1 SGDLS, CDR2 YYNGEE. The CDR3 sequence is 17 residues long.

V usage is TRBV21-1 and J usage is TRBJ2-7; the D call TRBD1 from the table was never checked on the DNA. TRBV21-1 counts as a pseudogene. The CDR3 has 17 residues. The CDR3 spells CASSKGDRAGCTDEQYF. The CDR3 DNA follows: TGTGCCAGCAGCAAAGGAGATCGGGCAGGGTGTACCGACGAGCAGTACTTC.

The rearrangement links TRBV6-5 to TRBJ2-5; 8 bases map to TRBD1. The CDR3 has 14 amino acids. J gave up 6 bases and V 5 bases, and 8 bases lay outside the gene matches. Germline values: CDR1 MNHEY, CDR2 SVGAGI. CDR3: CASSPGQDLKTQYF. For the CDR3, the DNA is TGTGCCAGCAGTCCGGGACAGGACCTTAAGACCCAGTACTTC.

The chain carries TRBV7-2 and TRBJ1-1; TRBD1 is a possible D gene (5 bases). CDR1 and CDR2 (germline): SGHTA, FQGNSA. CDR3 length: 15 amino acids. V lost 4 bases, J lost 4 bases, and 16 bases lay in between. The CDR3 region is CASSSKSGGRTEAFF. Written as DNA, the CDR3 is TGTGCCAGCAGCTCGAAATCCGGGGGACGCACTGAAGCTTTCTTT. The full variable domain, completed using reference TRBV7-2 and TRBJ1-1, is GAGVSQSPSNKVTEKGKDVELRCDPISGHTALYWYRQSLGQGLEFLIYFQGNSAPDKSGLPSDRFSAERTGGSVSTLTIQRTQQEDSAVYLCASSSKSGGRTEAFFGQGTRLTVV.

The chain links TRBV6-1 to TRBJ1-2; unclear D gene. The CDR3 consists of 15 residues. The germline V gene encodes CDR1 MNHNS and CDR2 SASEGT. Trimming pared 6 bases from V and 4 bases from J, leaving 18 bases between. CDR3 DNA: TGTGCCAGCAGCGCGGAGGACGGCAAACCCTATGGCTACACCTTC. It yields the protein CASSAEDGKPYGYTF.

The chain's CDR3 is CASSLDRNTEAFF. CDR3 nucleotide sequence: TGTGCCAGCAGCTTGGACAGGAACACTGAAGCTTTCTTT. This chain connects TRBV6-6 to TRBJ1-1, with a possible D match to TRBD1 (6 bases). With 6 bases removed from V and 1 base from J, the gap between germline ends came to 9 bases. The CDR3 runs 13 residues. Germline assignment: CDR1 MNHNY and CDR2 SVGAGI (reference sequence).

This chain links TRBV7-8 with TRBJ2-2; D possibly corresponds to TRBD1 (5 bases). The CDR3 loop spans 15 amino acids. The germline V gene has CDR1 SGHVS and CDR2 FQNEAQ. Trimming left V 5 bases short and J 1 base short, with 11 bases between. The chain's CDR3 is CASSPDRLNTGELFF. The CDR3 DNA is TGTGCCAGCAGCCCCGACAGACTGAACACCGGGGAGCTGTTTTTT.

This chain links TRBV11-3 with TRBJ1-5; 8 bases agree with TRBD1. The ends lost 5 bases at V and 7 bases at J; junction bases unmatched: 13. Germline CDR1 reads SGHNT; CDR2 reads YENEEA. CDR3 length: 16 residues. DNA of the CDR3: TGTGCCAGCAGCCCGAACCCCGGACAGGGCGGGCAGCCCCAGCATTTT. Protein sequence: CASSPNPGQGGQPQHF.

The CDR3 DNA is TGTGCCAGCAGCCCACTTCGGAGGGGCACTGAAGCTTTCTTT. This gives the protein CASSPLRRGTEAFF. V is TRBV9 and J is TRBJ1-1; D is perhaps TRBD1 (5 bases). Germline CDR1 is SGDLS and CDR2 is YYNGEE. The V and J ends lost 4 bases and 4 bases respectively, with 14 bases between them. The CDR3 sequence is 14 residues long.